A selection of T cell receptor beta chains follows, all from one sample in a study of beta chain features in type 1 diabetes. The protocol was immunoSEQ multiplex PCR, while the TCRdb copy is restricted to in-frame clones and leaves out a portion. The sample has some 150,000 clones, 6.9% seen once; the top ten hold about 1.5%. Sequencing used central memory CD4+ T cells from blood. The source is a woman aged 25-40 years in good health. CDR3s include the opening cysteine and the closing phenylalanine or tryptophan. Fields, in order: V gene, clone size, D gene, CDR3 length, J gene, CDR3 protein, CDR3 DNA. A D gene is named only where the DNA matches it firmly. For some rows the clone size is stated as once, few or many, or as a class when expanded; others skip it.

TRBV28,-,TRBD2,16,TRBJ2-1,CASSTARLAGEEEQFF,TGTGCCAGCAGTACCGCCCGACTAGCGGGAGAAGAAGAGCAGTTCTTC
TRBV7-9,few,TRBD2,16,TRBJ2-3,CASSSRLAGSTDTQYF,TGTGCCAGCAGCTCCCGACTAGCGGGCAGCACAGATACGCAGTATTTT
TRBV5-1,-,-,14,TRBJ1-5,CASSNSPGNQPQHF,TGCGCCAGCAGCAACTCGCCGGGCAATCAGCCCCAGCATTTT
TRBV19,-,-,13,TRBJ2-1,CASSILDTGEQFF,TGTGCCAGTAGTATCCTTGATACGGGTGAGCAGTTCTTC
TRBV6-5,few,-,13,TRBJ2-1,CASRFAGQDEQFF,TGTGCCAGCAGATTCGCAGGGCAGGATGAGCAGTTCTTC
TRBV7-2,few,TRBD2,16,TRBJ2-3,CASSPAGGGATDTQYF,TGTGCCAGCAGCCCAGCGGGAGGTGGAGCGACAGATACGCAGTATTTT
TRBV18,-,TRBD2,16,TRBJ2-1,CASSPRELAGPNEQFF,TGTGCCAGCTCACCACGAGAACTAGCGGGTCCCAATGAGCAGTTCTTC
TRBV7-9,-,TRBD1,15,TRBJ1-2,CASSLKGQRPGGYTF,TGTGCCAGCAGCTTAAAGGGACAGAGGCCTGGCGGCTACACCTTC
TRBV25-1,-,-,13,TRBJ2-7,CASTKADTYEQYF,TGTGCCAGCACAAAAGCGGATACCTACGAGCAGTACTTC
TRBV30,-,TRBD1,15,TRBJ1-6,CAYRGLSSYNSPLHF,TGTGCCTACAGGGGCCTTAGCTCCTATAATTCACCCCTCCACTTT
TRBV28,-,-,14,TRBJ1-1,CASTSPQGDTEAFF,TGTGCCAGCACTAGCCCACAGGGAGACACTGAAGCTTTCTTT
TRBV11-2,-,-,13,TRBJ2-7,CASSSTYSYEQYF,TGTGCCAGCAGTTCTACCTACTCCTACGAGCAGTACTTC
TRBV7-6,few,TRBD2,14,TRBJ2-7,CASSPPGTSNEQYF,TGTGCCAGCAGCCCACCCGGGACTAGCAACGAGCAGTACTTC
TRBV7-2,few,-,14,TRBJ2-5,CASSSRPRSETQYF,TGTGCCAGCAGCTCCCGGCCGAGGTCAGAGACCCAGTACTTC
TRBV28,few,-,12,TRBJ1-2,CASSSSDYGYTF,TGTGCCAGCAGCTCCTCCGACTATGGCTACACCTTC
TRBV20-1,few,TRBD1,11,TRBJ2-7,CSAQGDNEQYF,TGCAGTGCACAGGGGGACAACGAGCAGTACTTC
TRBV18,few,TRBD2,13,TRBJ2-7,CASSRGGTYEQYF,TGTGCCAGCTCACGGGGGGGGACCTACGAGCAGTACTTC
TRBV7-9,many,TRBD2,17,TRBJ2-7,CASSLDQGLAGGNEQYF,TGTGCCAGCAGCTTAGATCAGGGACTAGCGGGAGGTAACGAGCAGTACTTC
TRBV7-9,many,-,13,TRBJ1-2,CASSFGQIYGYTF,TGTGCCAGCAGCTTCGGACAGATCTATGGCTACACCTTC
TRBV7-2,-,-,12,TRBJ1-4,CASRTNSEKLFF,TGTGCCAGCAGGACAAACAGTGAAAAACTGTTTTTT
TRBV11-1,-,-,15,TRBJ2-2,CASLQRARGTGELFF,TGTGCCAGCCTTCAGAGGGCCCGGGGCACCGGGGAGCTGTTTTTT
TRBV7-2,-,-,15,TRBJ1-5,CASSYQGKGNQPQHF,TGTGCCAGCAGTTATCAGGGGAAGGGCAATCAGCCCCAGCATTTT
TRBV14,few,-,16,TRBJ1-2,CASSFRAGSRNYGYTF,TGTGCCAGCAGCTTCCGGGCAGGGTCGAGAAACTATGGCTACACCTTC
TRBV29-1,many,-,11,TRBJ2-7,CSVGETYEQYF,TGCAGCGTTGGTGAGACCTACGAGCAGTACTTC
TRBV11-2,few,TRBD1,17,TRBJ1-5,CASSRTGTGGGNQPQHF,TGTGCCAGCAGCCGGACGGGGACAGGGGGGGGCAATCAGCCCCAGCATTTT
TRBV2,-,TRBD1,14,TRBJ1-2,CASSTRQGSRGYTF,TGTGCCAGCAGTACGAGACAGGGAAGTAGAGGCTACACCTTC
TRBV2,many,-,13,TRBJ2-6,CAGDTTGANVLTF,TGTGCCGGGGACACGACCGGGGCCAACGTCCTGACTTTC
TRBV4-2,many,TRBD2,16,TRBJ2-1,CASSQDLAGVDNEQFF,TGTGCCAGCAGCCAAGACCTGGCGGGAGTTGACAATGAGCAGTTCTTC
TRBV5-4,few,-,11,TRBJ2-1,CASSLLNEQFF,TGTGCCAGCAGCTTACTCAATGAGCAGTTCTTC
TRBV6-5,few,-,12,TRBJ2-1,CASRYTQGNEFF,TGTGCCAGCAGGTATACACAGGGAAATGAGTTCTTC
TRBV10-3,few,-,16,TRBJ1-5,CAISESGGGGNQPQHF,TGTGCCATCAGTGAGTCGGGGGGTGGCGGCAATCAGCCCCAGCATTTT
TRBV30,-,-,11,TRBJ1-2,CAATGLSGYTF,TGTGCCGCCACCGGGTTGAGTGGCTACACCTTC
TRBV5-1,few,-,15,TRBJ2-7,CASSLNSGGTYEQYF,TGCGCCAGCAGCTTGAACTCAGGGGGGACCTACGAGCAGTACTTC
TRBV7-9,-,TRBD2,14,TRBJ2-1,CASTVGGSGREQFF,TGTGCCAGCACCGTGGGAGGGTCAGGGAGGGAGCAGTTCTTC
TRBV18,few,TRBD1,16,TRBJ1-4,CASSRNRGATNEKLFF,TGTGCCAGCTCCCGGAACAGGGGAGCAACTAATGAAAAACTGTTTTTT
TRBV2,few,-,14,TRBJ1-5,CASTREGENQPQHF,TGTGCCAGCACCAGAGAAGGAGAGAATCAGCCCCAGCATTTT